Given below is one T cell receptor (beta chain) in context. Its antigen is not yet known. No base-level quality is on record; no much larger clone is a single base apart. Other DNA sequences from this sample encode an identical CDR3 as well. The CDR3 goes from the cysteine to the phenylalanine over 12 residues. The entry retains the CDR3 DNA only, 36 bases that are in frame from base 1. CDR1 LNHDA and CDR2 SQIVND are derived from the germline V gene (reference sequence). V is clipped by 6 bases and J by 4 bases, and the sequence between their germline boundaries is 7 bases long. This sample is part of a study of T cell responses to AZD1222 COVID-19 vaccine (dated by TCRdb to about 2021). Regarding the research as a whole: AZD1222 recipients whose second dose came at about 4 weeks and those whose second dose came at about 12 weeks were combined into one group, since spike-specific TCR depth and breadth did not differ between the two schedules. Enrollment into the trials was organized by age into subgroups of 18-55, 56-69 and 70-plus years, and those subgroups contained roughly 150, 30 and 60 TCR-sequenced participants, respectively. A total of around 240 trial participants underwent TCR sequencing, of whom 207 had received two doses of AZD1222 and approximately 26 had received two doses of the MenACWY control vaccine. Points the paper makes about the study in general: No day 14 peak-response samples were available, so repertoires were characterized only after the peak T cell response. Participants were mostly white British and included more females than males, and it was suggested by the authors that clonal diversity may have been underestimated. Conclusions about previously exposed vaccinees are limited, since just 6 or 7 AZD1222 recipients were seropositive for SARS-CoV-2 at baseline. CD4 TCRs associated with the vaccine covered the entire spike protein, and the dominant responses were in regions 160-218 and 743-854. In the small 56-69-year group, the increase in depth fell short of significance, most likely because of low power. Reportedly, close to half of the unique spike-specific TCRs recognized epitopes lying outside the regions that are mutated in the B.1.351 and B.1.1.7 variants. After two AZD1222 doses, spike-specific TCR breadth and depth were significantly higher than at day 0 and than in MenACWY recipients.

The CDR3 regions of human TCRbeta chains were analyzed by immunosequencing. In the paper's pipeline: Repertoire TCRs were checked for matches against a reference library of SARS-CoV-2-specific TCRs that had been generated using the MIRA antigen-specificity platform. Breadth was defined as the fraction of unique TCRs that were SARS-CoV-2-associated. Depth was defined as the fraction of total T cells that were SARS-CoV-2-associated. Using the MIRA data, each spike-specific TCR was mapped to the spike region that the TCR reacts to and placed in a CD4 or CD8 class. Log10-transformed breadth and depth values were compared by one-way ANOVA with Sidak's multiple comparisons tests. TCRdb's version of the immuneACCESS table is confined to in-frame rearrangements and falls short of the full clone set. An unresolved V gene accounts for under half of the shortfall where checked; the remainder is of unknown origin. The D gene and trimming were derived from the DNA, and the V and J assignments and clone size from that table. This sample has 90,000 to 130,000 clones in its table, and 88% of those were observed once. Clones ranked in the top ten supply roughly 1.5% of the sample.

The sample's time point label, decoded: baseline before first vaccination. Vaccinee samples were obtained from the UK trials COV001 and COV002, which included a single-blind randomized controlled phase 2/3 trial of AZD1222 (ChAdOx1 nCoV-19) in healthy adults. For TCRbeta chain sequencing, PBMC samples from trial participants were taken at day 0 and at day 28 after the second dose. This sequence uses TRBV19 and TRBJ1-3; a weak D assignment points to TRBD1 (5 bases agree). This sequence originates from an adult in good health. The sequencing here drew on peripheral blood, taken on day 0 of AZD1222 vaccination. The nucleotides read TGTGCCAGTAGGACAGACGGAAACACCATATATTTT. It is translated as CASRTDGNTIYF.